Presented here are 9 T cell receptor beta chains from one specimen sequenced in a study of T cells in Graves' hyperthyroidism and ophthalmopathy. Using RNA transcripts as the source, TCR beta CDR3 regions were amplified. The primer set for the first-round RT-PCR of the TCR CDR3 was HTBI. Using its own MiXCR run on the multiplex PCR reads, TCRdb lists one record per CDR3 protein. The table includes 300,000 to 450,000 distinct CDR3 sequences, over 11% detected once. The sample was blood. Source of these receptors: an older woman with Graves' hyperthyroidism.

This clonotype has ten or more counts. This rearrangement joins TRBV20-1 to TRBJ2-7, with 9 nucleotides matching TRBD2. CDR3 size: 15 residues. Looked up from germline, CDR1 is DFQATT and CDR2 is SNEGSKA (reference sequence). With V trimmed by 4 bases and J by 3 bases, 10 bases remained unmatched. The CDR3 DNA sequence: TGCAGTGCTAAAGTACCTACGCGGGAGGGCTACGAGCAGTACTTC. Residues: CSAKVPTREGYEQYF.

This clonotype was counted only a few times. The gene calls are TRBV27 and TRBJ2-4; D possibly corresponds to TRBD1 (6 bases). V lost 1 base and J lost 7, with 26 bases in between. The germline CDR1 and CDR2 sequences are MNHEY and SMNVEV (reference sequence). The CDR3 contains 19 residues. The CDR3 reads CASSLYSPGLAGGSNIQYF. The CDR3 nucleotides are TGTGCCAGCAGTTTATATTCTCCCGGCTTGGCTGGGGGCAGCAACATTCAGTACTTC.

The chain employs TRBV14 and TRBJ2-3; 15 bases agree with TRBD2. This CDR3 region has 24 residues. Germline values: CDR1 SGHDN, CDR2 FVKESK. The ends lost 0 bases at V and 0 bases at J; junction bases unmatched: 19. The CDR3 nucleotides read TGTGCCAGCAGCCAAGAAGGTTCGCACCGACCGGGACTAGCGGGAGGAGGTAGCACAGATACGCAGTATTTT. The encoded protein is CASSQEGSHRPGLAGGGSTDTQYF. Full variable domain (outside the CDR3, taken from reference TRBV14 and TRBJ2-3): EAGVTQFPSHSVIEKGQTVTLRCDPISGHDNLYWYRRVMGKEIKFLLHFVKESKQDESGMPNNRFLAERTGGTYSTLKVQPAELEDSGVYFCASSQEGSHRPGLAGGGSTDTQYFGPGTRLTVL.

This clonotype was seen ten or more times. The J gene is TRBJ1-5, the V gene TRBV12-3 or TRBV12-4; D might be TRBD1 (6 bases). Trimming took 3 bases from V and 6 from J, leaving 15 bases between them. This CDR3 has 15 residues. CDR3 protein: CASSLDSEEGQPQHF. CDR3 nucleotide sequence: TGTGCCAGCAGTTTGGACAGTGAAGAGGGTCAGCCCCAGCATTTT.

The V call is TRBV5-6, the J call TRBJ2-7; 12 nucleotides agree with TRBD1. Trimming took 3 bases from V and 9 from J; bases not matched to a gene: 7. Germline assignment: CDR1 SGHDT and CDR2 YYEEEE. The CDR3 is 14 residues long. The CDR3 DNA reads TGTGCCAGCAGCTCGCCGGGACAGGGGGCGCGGCAGTACTTC. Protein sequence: CASSSPGQGARQYF.

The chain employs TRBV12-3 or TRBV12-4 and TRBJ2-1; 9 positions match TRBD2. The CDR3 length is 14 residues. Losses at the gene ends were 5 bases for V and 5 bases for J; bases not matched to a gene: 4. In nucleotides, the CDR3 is TGTGCCAGCAGTCGGACTAGCGTAAACAATGAGCAGTTCTTC. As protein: CASSRTSVNNEQFF.

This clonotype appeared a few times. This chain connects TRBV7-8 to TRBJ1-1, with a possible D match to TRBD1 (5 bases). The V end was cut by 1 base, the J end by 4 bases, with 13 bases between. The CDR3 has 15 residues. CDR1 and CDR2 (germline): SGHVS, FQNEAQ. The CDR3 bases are TGTGCCAGCAGCTTAGTCCCAGGGAGTATCACTGAAGCTTTCTTT. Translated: CASSLVPGSITEAFF. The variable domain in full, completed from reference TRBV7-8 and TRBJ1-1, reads GAGVSQSPRYKVAKRGQDVALRCDPISGHVSLFWYQQALGQGPEFLTYFQNEAQLDKSGLPSDRFFAERPEGSVSTLKIQRTQQEDSAVYLCASSLVPGSITEAFFGQGTRLTVV.

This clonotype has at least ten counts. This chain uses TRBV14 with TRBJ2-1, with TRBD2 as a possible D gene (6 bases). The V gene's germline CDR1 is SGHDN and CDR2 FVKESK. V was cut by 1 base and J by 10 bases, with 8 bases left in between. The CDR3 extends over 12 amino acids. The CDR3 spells CASSQVGREQFF. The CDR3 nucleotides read TGTGCCAGCAGCCAAGTGGGGAGGGAGCAGTTCTTC.

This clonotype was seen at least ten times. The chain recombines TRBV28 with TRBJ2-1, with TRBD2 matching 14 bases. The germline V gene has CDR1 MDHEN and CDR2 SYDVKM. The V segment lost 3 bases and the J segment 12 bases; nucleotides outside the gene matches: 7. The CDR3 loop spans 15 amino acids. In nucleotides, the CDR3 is TGTGCCAGCAGTTTGGGGACTAGCGGGAGTCCGTGGCAGTTCTTC. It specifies CASSLGTSGSPWQFF.